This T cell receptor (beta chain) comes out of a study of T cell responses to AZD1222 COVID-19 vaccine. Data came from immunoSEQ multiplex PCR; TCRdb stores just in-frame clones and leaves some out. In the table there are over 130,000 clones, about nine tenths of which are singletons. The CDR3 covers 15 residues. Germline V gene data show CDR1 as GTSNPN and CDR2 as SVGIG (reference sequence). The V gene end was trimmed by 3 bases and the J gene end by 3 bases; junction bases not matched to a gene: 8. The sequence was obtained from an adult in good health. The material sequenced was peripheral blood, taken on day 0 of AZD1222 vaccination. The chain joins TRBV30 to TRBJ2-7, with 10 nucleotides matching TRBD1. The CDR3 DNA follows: TGTGCCTGGAGCCGAGAGACAGGGGGCTTCTACGAGCAGTACTTC. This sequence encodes CAWSRETGGFYEQYF. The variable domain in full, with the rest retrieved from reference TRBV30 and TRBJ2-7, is SQTIHQWPATLVQPVGSPLSLECTVEGTSNPNLYWYRQAAGRGLQLLFYSVGIGQISSEVPQNLSASRPQDRQFILSSKKLLLSDSGFYLCAWSRETGGFYEQYFGPGTRLTVT.